A selection of T cell receptor beta chains follows, all from one sample in a study of blood T cell repertoires in COVID-19. The method was immunoSEQ multiplex PCR; TCRdb's version includes in-frame clones alone and lacks a portion of them. This table holds over 45,000 clones, roughly 85% found once. The source material was peripheral blood. These TCRs come from a human donor in a cohort sampled during active or convalescent COVID-19. CDR3s include the opening cysteine and the closing phenylalanine or tryptophan. Fields, in order: D gene, V gene, clone size, J gene, CDR3 DNA, CDR3 protein. D genes are given only for firm matches. The size of a clone is reported for some rows only, either as once, few or many, or as a class for expanded clones.

>TRBD1|TRBV7-2|once|TRBJ2-1
TGTGCCAGCAGCTTAAGGGGACAGGGCACCTACAATGAGCAGTTCTTC
CASSLRGQGTYNEQFF
>TRBD1|TRBV29-1|-|TRBJ1-2
TGCAGCGTCGGAGGACAGGGAAGGAGGAACTATGGCTACACCTTC
CSVGGQGRRNYGYTF
>TRBD1|TRBV11-2|-|TRBJ1-3
TGTGCCAGCAGCTACCCAGGGGGCGGAAACACCATATATTTT
CASSYPGGGNTIYF
>TRBD1|TRBV6-5|-|TRBJ2-5
TGTGCCAGCAATACGGGACAGGGCCTACAAGAGACCCAGTACTTC
CASNTGQGLQETQYF
>-|TRBV21-1|once|TRBJ2-1
TGTGCCAGCAGCCAAAGGGAGCCTAGCTCCTACAATGAGCAGTTCTTC
CASSQREPSSYNEQFF
>-|TRBV5-1|-|TRBJ2-2
TGCGCCAGCAGCTTGGACAGACCCACCGGGGAGCTGTTTTTT
CASSLDRPTGELFF
>TRBD2|TRBV7-2|-|TRBJ2-1
TGTGCCAGCAGCTTAGCGGGCGGGGGGGCATTTTCCTACAATGAGCAGTTCTTC
CASSLAGGGAFSYNEQFF
>-|TRBV11-2|-|TRBJ2-3
TGTGCCAGCAGCTTAGGGGCAGGAACTACAGATACGCAGTATTTT
CASSLGAGTTDTQYF
>-|TRBV12-2|-|TRBJ2-4
TGTGCAAGTCGCTTAGCTGTGACTAGCGGGGGGGCAGTCAAAAACATTCAGTACTTC
CASRLAVTSGGAVKNIQYF
>-|TRBV3-1/TRBV3-2|-|TRBJ1-4
TGTGCCAGCAGCCAAAGTTCTCAGATAAATGAAAAACTGTTTTTT
CASSQSSQINEKLFF
>TRBD2|TRBV6-2/TRBV6-3|-|TRBJ2-7
TGTGCCAGCACCCCGGGGGGTCTATACGAGCAGTACTTC
CASTPGGLYEQYF
>TRBD1|TRBV4-2|once|TRBJ1-5
TGTGCCAGCAGCCCGGGACAGGGAGGCAATCAGCCCCAGCATTTT
CASSPGQGGNQPQHF
>-|TRBV5-5|-|TRBJ1-2
TGTGCCAGCAGCTTGGCCGGGGGGCGCTTCGGAGGCTACACCTTC
CASSLAGGRFGGYTF
>-|TRBV9|-|TRBJ2-5
TGTGCCAGCAGCGAGCCGGGACACAAATCGAAAGAGACCCAGTACTTC
CASSEPGHKSKETQYF
>-|TRBV6-5|-|TRBJ2-2
TGTGCCAGCAAGGTCGGGGTGGCCGGGGAGCTGTTTTTT
CASKVGVAGELFF
>-|TRBV5-8|-|TRBJ1-4
TGTGCCAGCAGCTTGGGGGACGGGGGACGAGTTGAAAAACTGTTTTTT
CASSLGDGGRVEKLFF
>TRBD1|TRBV24-1|-|TRBJ1-3
TGTGCCACCAGTGAACCGGGACAGGGGAGCAGCTCTGGAAACACCATATATTTT
CATSEPGQGSSSGNTIYF
>TRBD1|TRBV9|-|TRBJ1-6
TGTGCCAGCAGCGACGACAGGGGAGGAAATTCACCCCTCCACTTT
CASSDDRGGNSPLHF
>TRBD1|TRBV2|-|TRBJ2-1
TGTGCCGCCAGAGGGACAGGGTACAATGAGCAGTTCTTC
CAARGTGYNEQFF
>TRBD2|TRBV18|-|TRBJ2-7
TGTGCCAGCTCGAGCACGTCGGGGGGGCCCTACGAGCAGTACTTC
CASSSTSGGPYEQYF
>-|TRBV7-2|-|TRBJ2-7
TGTGCCAGCAGCACCTCTCCTTCGGGGGAGCAGTACTTC
CASSTSPSGEQYF
>TRBD1|TRBV18|-|TRBJ2-7
TGTGCCAGCTCACCACCGGGACAGGTCGCCTACGAGCAGTACTTC
CASSPPGQVAYEQYF
>TRBD1|TRBV3-1/TRBV3-2|once|TRBJ1-3
TGTGCCAGCAGCCAAATTGGACAGGGAGGGCGGACCATATATTTT
CASSQIGQGGRTIYF
>-|TRBV20-1|-|TRBJ2-2
TGCAGTGCTTACAGGGCCGGGGAGCTGTTTTTT
CSAYRAGELFF
>-|TRBV2|-|TRBJ1-2
TGTGCCAGCAGTGAATGGGCTGCGTATGGCTACACCTTC
CASSEWAAYGYTF
>TRBD2|TRBV6-5|-|TRBJ2-1
TGTGCCAGCTCCCGGGGGACTAGAAAGTTCTTC
CASSRGTRKFF
>TRBD1|TRBV19|-|TRBJ2-7
TGTGCCAGTAGTAGGGGACAGAGCCCGTACGAGCAGTACTTC
CASSRGQSPYEQYF
>-|TRBV27|once|TRBJ1-2
TGTGCCAGCAGTTCTTCACAGGGAAGACTGTATGGCTACACCTTC
CASSSSQGRLYGYTF
>TRBD1|TRBV5-6|-|TRBJ2-7
TGTGCCAGCAGCTTGGACAGGGGGCCCTCCTACGAGCAGTACTTC
CASSLDRGPSYEQYF
>TRBD1|TRBV13|-|TRBJ2-3
TGTGCCACCGGGACAGGGTCTACAGATACGCAGTATTTT
CATGTGSTDTQYF
>-|TRBV7-2|-|TRBJ2-7
TGTGCCAGCAGCCCCGGGACTCCAGACTACGAGCAGTACTTC
CASSPGTPDYEQYF
>TRBD2|TRBV27|-|TRBJ2-3
TGTGCCAGCAGTCCGAAAGCGGGGGCCCCCACAGATACGCAGTATTTT
CASSPKAGAPTDTQYF
>-|TRBV30|-|TRBJ1-6
TGTGCCTGGAGTGTACTTGGGGCTAATTCACCCCTCCACTTT
CAWSVLGANSPLHF
>TRBD1|TRBV13|-|TRBJ2-7
TGTGCCAGCAGCCTTGAGGGGGCCGCCTACGAGCAGTACTTC
CASSLEGAAYEQYF
>TRBD2|TRBV11-1|-|TRBJ2-5
TGTGCCAGCAGCGTAGCGGGGGGGACCGTTCGTGAGACCCAGTACTTC
CASSVAGGTVRETQYF
>-|TRBV6-6|-|TRBJ1-2
TGTGCCAGCAGACAAATTGGCTACACCTTC
CASRQIGYTF
>-|TRBV19|once|TRBJ1-2
TGTGCCAGTAGTATCCCCTTGGATACAGGGAATGGCTACACCTTC
CASSIPLDTGNGYTF
>TRBD1|TRBV19|few|TRBJ1-1
TGTGCCAGTAGTATGGGCGGGACAGCGAACACTGAAGCTTTCTTT
CASSMGGTANTEAFF
>TRBD2|TRBV4-3|-|TRBJ2-3
TGCGCCAGCAGCCAAGACCCCAGCGGGGGTGCAGATACGCAGTATTTT
CASSQDPSGGADTQYF
>-|TRBV5-6|-|TRBJ1-6
TGTGCCAGCAGGTCTCAAAGACTGAATTCACCCCTCCACTTT
CASRSQRLNSPLHF
>-|TRBV27|-|TRBJ1-2
TGTGCCAGCAGTTGGCGGCGGGGCGACTATGGCTACACCTTC
CASSWRRGDYGYTF
>TRBD2|TRBV7-6|-|TRBJ2-1
TGTGCCAGCAGCCGGACCGGGACTAGCGTGGGTGAGCAGTTCTTC
CASSRTGTSVGEQFF
>-|TRBV12-3/TRBV12-4|-|TRBJ1-2
TGTGCCAGCAGTAACAGGGTAGGGGGCTACACCTTC
CASSNRVGGYTF
>-|TRBV3-1/TRBV3-2|-|TRBJ1-1
TGTGCCAGCAGCCAAGGAGGGAACACTGAAGCTTTCTTT
CASSQGGNTEAFF
>-|TRBV7-8|-|TRBJ1-4
TGTGCCAGCAGCTCAGGGGAAAAACTGTTTTTT
CASSSGEKLFF
>TRBD2|TRBV19|-|TRBJ2-7
TGTGCCAGTAGTATCGGCGGGGGGGCCACCTACGAGCAGTACTTC
CASSIGGGATYEQYF
>TRBD1|TRBV27|-|TRBJ2-7
TGTGCCAGCAGGGGAAAACCAGGGGGCCCCTACGAGCAGTACTTC
CASRGKPGGPYEQYF
>-|TRBV29-1|-|TRBJ2-7
TGCAGCGTTGTAAAACTAGCCGGGATTTTCTACGAGCAGTACTTC
CSVVKLAGIFYEQYF
>TRBD1|TRBV19|once|TRBJ1-5
TGTGCCAGTAGCGGGGACAGGCCTCATCAGCCCCAGCATTTT
CASSGDRPHQPQHF
>TRBD1|TRBV9|once|TRBJ1-3
TGTGCCAGCAGCCCCTGGGACAGGGTCACCGAAAACACCATATATTTT
CASSPWDRVTENTIYF
>TRBD2|TRBV6-5|few|TRBJ2-1
TGTGCCAGCAGTTACCCCCGGGGGGGTTGGGATGAGCAGTTCTTC
CASSYPRGGWDEQFF
>TRBD2|TRBV2|-|TRBJ2-2
TGTGCCAGCTCTCGCGGGGGGACGAACACCGGGGAGCTGTTTTTT
CASSRGGTNTGELFF
>-|TRBV2|-|TRBJ2-7
TGTGCCAGCAGTGATCGTCTAAACCCCTACGAGCAGTACTTC
CASSDRLNPYEQYF
>-|TRBV19|-|TRBJ2-1
TGTGCCAGTAGTCTAGCCTTCACTAGCAATGAGCAGTTCTTC
CASSLAFTSNEQFF